The clone carrying this T cell receptor (beta chain) was seen more than once but under ten times. What it recognizes is unknown. These data are taken from a study of blood T cells in healthy people across ages. CDR1 and CDR2 (germline): MDHEN, SYDVKM. This CDR3 spans 15 amino acids. V lost 4 bases and J lost 0; bases outside the gene matches: 6. The study's findings and limits: TCR beta diversity was tightly associated with the proportion of naive T cells. Fewer expanded clones and more diversity marked long-lived versus aged donors.

Together with a sample-barcoded 5' primer, a J-beta primer mix was included in a second PCR lasting about 6 to 11 cycles. TCRdb itself ran the 5' RACE reads through MiXCR, one entry per CDR3 protein. The sample lists over 1,500,000 distinct CDR3 sequences, 39% occurring once. Sequences were obtained from blood. The chain joins TRBV28 to TRBJ2-7; 7 bases map to TRBD1. This receptor was taken from a human donor in good health. The chain's CDR3 is CASSSQGVGSYEQYF. In DNA, the CDR3 is TGTGCCAGCAGTTCCCAGGGGGTTGGCTCCTACGAGCAGTACTTC.